The next 13 T cell receptor beta chains were all read from a single sample in a study of T-cell reconstitution after alpha-beta-depleted transplantation in children. Preparing the TCRbeta library involved the use of unique molecular identifiers. One entry per CDR3 protein, called by TCRdb with MiXCR from the PCR reads. The sample shows more than 15,000 distinct CDR3 sequences, approximately 5.5% of them seen only once. Here the sequenced sample was PBMCs, taken before TCRalphabeta/CD19-depleted stem cell transplant. These receptors all stem from a boy younger than 18 with acute lymphoblastic leukemia, due to receive a stem cell transplant.

This clonotype has a count of ten or more. The chain recombines TRBV3-1 with TRBJ2-1; 12 positions match TRBD2. The CDR3 is 17 residues long. The J segment lost 8 bases and the V segment lost 5 bases, leaving 13 bases of the junction unmatched. The germline V gene has CDR1 LGHDT and CDR2 YNNKEL (reference sequence). As DNA, the CDR3 is TGTGCCAGCAGCAGTCCCGGGACTAGCGGGTATGTCTATGAGCAGTTCTTC. This translates into CASSSPGTSGYVYEQFF.

At least ten counts were recorded for this clonotype. The rearrangement uses TRBV28 and TRBJ1-1; 7 positions match TRBD1. CDR3 size: 15 residues. V shed 5 bases and J 3 bases; nucleotides not matched to a gene: 9. Germline-derived CDR1 and CDR2 are MDHEN and SYDVKM. This chain's CDR3 is CASSPPQTGYTEAFF. DNA for the CDR3: TGTGCCAGCAGTCCCCCCCAGACAGGGTACACTGAAGCTTTCTTT.

This clonotype was recorded many times. The chain has TRBV5-1 and TRBJ1-4; a weak D match, TRBD1 (6 bases). The germline gives CDR1 SGHRS, CDR2 YFSETQ. V gave up 0 bases and J gave up 0 bases, with 9 bases separating them. The CDR3 consists of 16 residues. DNA for the CDR3: TGCGCCAGCAGCTTGGGGGACATTGCAACTAATGAAAAACTGTTTTTT. Translating it yields CASSLGDIATNEKLFF.

Ten or more counts support this clonotype. This chain uses TRBV5-4 with TRBJ2-1, with a weak D call TRBD2 (5 bases). Per germline, CDR1 SGHNT and CDR2 YYREEE (reference sequence). This CDR3 has 15 residues. V was clipped by 4 bases and J by 1 base, with 12 bases between them. CDR3 in amino acids: CASSIRRSSYNEQFF. The CDR3 coding sequence is TGTGCCAGCAGCATCCGGAGGAGTTCCTACAATGAGCAGTTCTTC.

This clonotype occurred many times. The V call is TRBV16, the J call TRBJ1-5, with a weak D call TRBD1 (5 bases). Germline-derived CDR1 and CDR2 are KGHSY and FQNENV. V was pared by 2 bases and J by 6 bases, with 14 bases between. CDR3 size: 15 residues. The CDR3 DNA reads TGTGCCAGCAGCCAAGAGTCGGGGGTCCGTCAGCCCCAGCATTTT. Amino acid sequence: CASSQESGVRQPQHF.

Relative to its sample, this clonotype is medium-sized (0.01 to 0.1%). The chain links TRBV7-3 to TRBJ1-5, with a possible D match to TRBD1 (5 bases). The CDR3 is 13 residues long. The V and J ends lost 2 bases and 9 bases respectively, with 11 bases between them. Germline V gives CDR1 SGHTA, CDR2 FQGTGA. The CDR3 DNA is TGTGCCAGCAGCTTAGACGGTACAGGGCCCCAGCATTTT. Protein: CASSLDGTGPQHF.

This clonotype has a count of ten or more. The chain recombines TRBV7-9 with TRBJ2-3; D remains ambiguous. The CDR3 length is 12 residues. Looked up from germline, CDR1 is SEHNR and CDR2 is FQNEAQ (reference sequence). V was shortened by 5 bases and J by 5 bases, with 8 bases between the two germline ends. CDR3 residues: CASSTSGDTQYF. The CDR3 DNA sequence: TGTGCCAGCAGCACCAGTGGAGATACGCAGTATTTT. Based on the CDR3 plus reference TRBV7-9 and TRBJ2-3, the full variable domain is DTGVSQNPRHKITKRGQNVTFRCDPISEHNRLYWYRQTLGQGPEFLTYFQNEAQLEKSRLLSDRFSAERPKGSFSTLEIQRTEQGDSAMYLCASSTSGDTQYFGPGTRLTVL.

The sample holds many counts of this clonotype. J is TRBJ1-1 and V is TRBV29-1; TRBD1 agrees at 9 bases. Germline-derived CDR1 and CDR2 are SQVTM and ANQGSEA. This CDR3 comprises 14 residues. The V gene end was trimmed by 0 bases and the J gene end by 5 bases; junction bases not matched to a gene: 4. In nucleotides, the CDR3 is TGCAGCGTTGAAGATGACAGGGGGGGTACTGAAGCTTTCTTT. Its protein product is CSVEDDRGGTEAFF.

This clonotype was seen repeatedly, ten times or more. CDR3: CSIWTANYGYTF. In DNA, the CDR3 is TGCAGCATATGGACAGCTAACTATGGCTACACCTTC. This chain uses TRBV29-1 with TRBJ1-2; D is perhaps TRBD1 (6 bases). CDR1 is SQVTM and CDR2 is ANQGSEA in the germline V gene. This CDR3 has 12 residues. The V end was cut by 8 bases, the J end by 0 bases, with 10 bases between.

The table lists this clonotype with many counts. The V gene is TRBV11-2, the J gene TRBJ2-3, with 7 bases identical to TRBD2. Unmatched junction bases numbered 6, after V lost 3 bases and J lost 0 bases. The CDR3 has 16 residues. CDR1 and CDR2 (germline): SGHAT, FQNNGV. The CDR3, as DNA: TGTGCCAGCAGCTTTAGGAGCGGGACTAGCACAGATACGCAGTATTTT. Translating it yields CASSFRSGTSTDTQYF.

This clonotype was found many times. The V call is TRBV27, the J call TRBJ2-7; the D gene could be TRBD1 or TRBD2 (5 bases each). Germline values: CDR1 MNHEY, CDR2 SMNVEV (reference sequence). Trimming removed 6 bases from V and 5 bases from J, with 17 bases in between. The CDR3 contains 14 residues. The CDR3 spells CASSLGPSSNEQYF. The CDR3 DNA reads as TGTGCCAGCAGCTTGGGACCCTCATCCAACGAGCAGTACTTC.

The genes are TRBV4-2 and TRBJ1-2, with D possibly TRBD1 on 5 matching bases. The germline CDR1 and CDR2 sequences are LGHNA and YNFKEQ. V lost 9 bases to trimming and J lost 5 bases, with 19 bases between them. The CDR3 spans 14 residues. CDR3 loop: CARGLGGAWYGYTF. CDR3 nucleotides: TGTGCCAGGGGCCTCGGGGGAGCGTGGTATGGCTACACCTTC.

CDR3 sequence reads: CASSILDLRQPQHF. The DNA for the CDR3 is TGTGCCAGTAGTATCTTGGACCTCCGGCAGCCCCAGCATTTT. This chain connects TRBV19 to TRBJ1-5; D is undetermined. Trimming removed 3 bases from V and 7 bases from J, with 13 bases in between. Germline CDR1 reads LNHDA; CDR2 reads SQIVND (reference sequence). The length of the CDR3 is 14 residues. The full variable domain, rest sourced from reference TRBV19 and TRBJ1-5, is DGGITQSPKYLFRKEGQNVTLSCEQNLNHDAMYWYRQDPGQGLRLIYYSQIVNDFQKGDIAEGYSVSREKKESFPLTVTSAQKNPTAFYLCASSILDLRQPQHFGDGTRLSIL.